The T cell receptor (beta chain) under discussion was sequenced for a study of shared clonotypes between healthy human individuals. Study-level background: A couple of women and three men aged 18 to 49 made up the donors. Plates per donor: three CD4 naive, three CD4 memory, two CD8 naive, one CD8 memory.

Clones were read by immunoSEQ multiplex PCR, and TCRdb kept only the in-frame ones, dropping some. The sample has hundreds of thousands of clones; almost 97% are singletons. In regard to this clone: What it recognizes is unknown.

CD4+ cells underwent separation, giving CD45RA+ naive and CD45RA-negative memory subsets. V was pared by 1 base and J by 0 bases, with 16 bases between. CDR3 size: 17 residues. Germline assignment: CDR1 MDHEN and CDR2 SYDVKM. Study-wide results and caveats: Compared with clonotypes that all four donors shared, non-shared clonotypes had lower generation probabilities.

The receptor comes from a woman under 40 in good health. V is TRBV28 and J is TRBJ2-7; D remains ambiguous. The sequenced sample was naive CD4+ T cells sorted from blood. Subset specified: CD45RA+ positively selected. In nucleotides, the CDR3 is TGTGCCAGCAGTTTATTTGGCGGCGGCAGATTCTCCTACGAGCAGTACTTC. This translates into CASSLFGGGRFSYEQYF.